This T cell receptor beta chain was found in a study of T cells in Graves' hyperthyroidism and ophthalmopathy (dated by TCRdb to between 2019 and 2020). Regarding the research as a whole: Peripheral blood samples were taken at the time of initial diagnosis, prior to any treatment. To identify TCR V-J signatures that set the groups apart, the researchers used a discovery cohort of 100 patients, made up of roughly 45 with Graves' ophthalmopathy and 57 with stable Graves' hyperthyroidism. Prospective prediction of ophthalmopathy was tested in an independent validation cohort of fewer than 20 hyperthyroidism patients and around 16 patients who later progressed to ophthalmopathy. The 95 to 100 discovery patients were randomly divided into training and test sets at a 7:3 ratio. In roughly six Graves' hyperthyroidism patients, the study also compared T-cell repertoires from thyroid tissue with T-cell repertoires from blood. After blood sampling, hyperthyroidism patients were treated with methimazole at a starting dose of 30 mg daily, and ophthalmopathy patients were treated with high-dose intravenous methylprednisolone. TCR Vbeta CDR3 sequencing of roughly 140 peripheral blood samples (about 45 ophthalmopathy, 70 to 85 hyperthyroidism and some 17 progressor patients) is reported in the paper. Broad study findings and their caveats: In validation, the model predicted progression to ophthalmopathy with roughly 66% sensitivity and 72% to 85% specificity, a median of approximately 6.5 months before onset. Most expanded thyroid clonotypes (frequency above 0.001) were also detected in blood, suggesting blood repertoires may reflect thyroid immune responses. Sample size was not statistically predetermined, and blinding of investigators to group allocation was not performed. A model built on a 13 V-J signature distinguished ophthalmopathy from stable hyperthyroidism, reaching 85% to 90% sensitivity and 81.08% specificity in cross-validation and 80%/75% in testing.

The hyperthyroidism patients were between 18 and 65 years old and newly diagnosed, with a disease duration of less than 2 months. Patients with uncontrolled infections, other autoimmune diseases, pregnancy or lactation were excluded. Diagnoses were based on clinical symptoms, serum thyroxine and TRAb, thyroid ultrasound and orbital computed tomography. For progressor patients, blood was drawn at the first diagnosis of hyperthyroidism, before any ophthalmopathy symptoms had appeared. PBMCs were isolated from about 9.2 ml of fresh peripheral blood by Ficoll-Paque density gradient centrifugation. Patients classed as progressors first received a Graves' hyperthyroidism diagnosis and then went on to develop ophthalmopathy during follow-up. Total RNA was extracted using Trizol reagent, and RNA quality was assessed on an Agilent 2100 Bioanalyzer. In the germline V gene (reference sequence), CDR1 corresponds to MNHEY and CDR2 to SMNVEV. The CDR3 holds 14 amino acids from the cysteine to the phenylalanine. Of the read, only the CDR3 DNA is kept; its 42 bases are in frame from base 1. V lost 8 bases and J lost 2 bases, and the count of bases not matched to a germline gene is 5.

Amplification of TCR beta CDR3 regions was carried out from RNA transcripts. A first-round RT-PCR of the TCR CDR3 used the HTBI primer set with the Qiagen OneStep RT-PCR kit. Libraries were constructed in a second round of multiplex PCR, after which size selection and purification were carried out. Sequencing of the libraries was done on an Illumina HiSeq2000 using paired-end 100 bp reads. Per the source publication's procedure: SOAPnuke was used to process the raw data, with reads discarded if the reads contained adapters or uncalled bases, had a mean Phred below 15, or lacked an exact constant-primer or identifier match. High-quality paired reads were merged using COPE v1.2.5, and each unique nucleotide sequence was defined as a clonotype. MiTCR v1.1 was used to align the clonotypes against IMGT TRBV, TRBD and TRBJ reference segments. Analysis was restricted to V-J combinations with a frequency above 0.0001, which covered about 99% of repertoires. The TCS score was defined as the ratio of F50 (clonal expansion) to E x V (chaos), calculated using BLOSUM62-based TCRdist between CDR3 peptides within each V-J. Welch's t-statistics and random forest reduced just over 500 V-J features to roughly 13, which were used in a naive Bayes classifier (R e1071). TCRdb cleaned the public reads at Q25 with fastp, built clones with MiXCR and kept in-frame beta chains. Rows merge per CDR3 protein into single entries with the most common DNA and genes. The V and J calls here are based on TCRdb, not the publication. This sample has around 250,000 distinct CDR3 sequences in its table, and more than 12% of those were observed once. The ten most abundant clones make up 10% to 15% of the sample.

This clonotype was detected only a few times. The antigen this receptor binds is unknown. The input lacks base qualities; no much larger clone sits a single base away. Recombination linked TRBV27 to TRBJ2-3; TRBD2 lines up with 9 middle nucleotides. The receptor's source is a woman in her thirties or forties with Graves' hyperthyroidism that later progressed to Graves' ophthalmopathy. The sequenced sample consisted of blood. The nucleotide sequence reads TGTGCCAGCGGAATAGCGGGAGCCACAGATACGCAGTATTTT. Its amino acids are CASGIAGATDTQYF.